This entry lists 15 T cell receptor beta chains sequenced from one sample in a study of CD8+ T cells in alopecia areata. RNA was isolated and reverse transcribed to cDNA, the sequencing template. The data were produced by immunoSEQ multiplex PCR, yet TCRdb's version contains in-frame clones alone and is incomplete. The sample has about 130,000 clones, 50% to 60% seen once. The material sequenced was CD4+ T cells sorted from blood, taken at week 0. The receptors come from a human donor with alopecia areata.

This chain links TRBV4-1 with TRBJ2-7; D ambiguous. V dropped 0 bases and J dropped 2 bases, with 8 bases sitting between them. The CDR3 is 14 amino acids. Per germline, CDR1 MGHRA and CDR2 YSYEKL. The CDR3 DNA is TGCGCCAGCAGCCAAGAAGTAACGACCTACGAGCAGTACTTC. Translating it yields CASSQEVTTYEQYF.

The sample holds a few counts of this clone. The chain has TRBV6-6 and TRBJ2-5; maybe TRBD2 (5 bases). Trimming stripped 4 bases from V and 2 bases from J, with 14 bases between. The CDR3 has 15 residues. CDR1 and CDR2 from the germline V gene are MNHNY and SVGAGI (reference sequence). The CDR3 loop is CASSSTIGVQETQYF. In nucleotides, the CDR3 is TGTGCCAGCAGTTCCACAATCGGGGTTCAAGAGACCCAGTACTTC.

Turning to this clone: Other nucleotide sequences from this sample produce the same CDR3. This chain uses TRBV6-5 with TRBJ1-6, with D possibly being TRBD1 (6 bases). This CDR3 is 15 amino acids long. Germline V gene sequence: CDR1 MNHEY, CDR2 SVGAGI. V shed 1 base and J shed 10 bases, with 14 bases lying between them. The CDR3: CASSYLGGSESPLHF. The CDR3 DNA follows: TGTGCCAGCAGTTACTTGGGGGGCTCGGAGTCACCCCTCCACTTT.

The DNA of the CDR3 is TGTGCCTGGAGTGGGACGTCTGGAAACACCATATATTTT. Its protein product is CAWSGTSGNTIYF. The V gene is TRBV30, the J gene TRBJ1-3; the D is unclear. The germline V and J ends were trimmed by 1 base and 1 base, with 5 bases remaining between them. Germline CDR1 reads GTSNPN; CDR2 reads SVGIG (reference sequence). This CDR3 comprises 13 residues.

This clone was counted once. The chain couples TRBV6-5 to TRBJ1-5; D perhaps matches TRBD1 (5 bases). Trimming pared 6 bases from V and 7 bases from J, leaving 13 bases between. Germline assignment: CDR1 MNHEY and CDR2 SVGAGI. The CDR3 contains 13 residues. The CDR3 DNA is TGTGCCAGCAGCCCGGGGGAGGGCCAGCCCCAGCATTTT. Translating gives CASSPGEGQPQHF.

The chain couples TRBV5-1 to TRBJ1-2, with D possibly TRBD1 on 5 matching bases. CDR1 is SGHRS and CDR2 is YFSETQ in the germline V gene. CDR3 length: 13 amino acids. The V and J ends lost 6 bases and 8 bases respectively, with 17 bases between them. CDR3 protein: CASTDVGGLGYTF. The CDR3 region has the DNA TGCGCCAGCACCGACGTCGGGGGACTCGGCTACACCTTC.

This clone was counted a few times. This chain links TRBV4-1 with TRBJ1-4; weak D call: TRBD1 (5 bases). The CDR3 runs to 14 residues. Per the germline V gene, CDR1 is MGHRA and CDR2 is YSYEKL. Trimming left V 0 bases short and J 10 bases short, with 12 bases between. The CDR3 coding sequence is TGCGCCAGCAGCCAAGATCACGCCGGGGGAAAACTGTTTTTT. It translates to CASSQDHAGGKLFF.

The CDR3 sequence is CASSQDPRPEEAFF. CDR3 nucleotides: TGTGCCAGCAGCCAAGATCCCCGTCCGGAGGAAGCTTTCTTT. The chain combines TRBV4-2 with TRBJ1-1; D gene uncertain. CDR1 LGHNA and CDR2 YNFKEQ come from the germline V gene. V was clipped by 0 bases and J by 8 bases, with 13 bases between them. The CDR3 has 14 amino acids.

This chain joins TRBV19 and TRBJ1-4, with a possible D match to TRBD1 (5 bases). Germline lookup yields CDR1 LNHDA and CDR2 SQIVND (reference sequence). This CDR3 is 22 amino acids long. Trimming removed 6 bases from V and 2 bases from J, with 34 bases in between. CDR3 DNA sequence: TGTGCCAGTAGACACTTCAGCGACTGGAGGGACCGACTCGACTCGACTAATGAAAAACTGTTTTTT. Residues: CASRHFSDWRDRLDSTNEKLFF.

The chain combines TRBV7-4 with TRBJ1-4; D remains ambiguous. CDR1 is SGHVT, CDR2 SQSDAQ, per germline. The CDR3 is 14 amino acids. The V gene lost 0 bases and the J gene lost 8 bases, with 10 bases spanning the gap. The CDR3 DNA reads as TGTGCCAGCAGCTTAGCGGGGTTGGAGGAAAAACTGTTTTTT. Protein: CASSLAGLEEKLFF. Full variable domain (outside the CDR3, taken from reference TRBV7-4 and TRBJ1-4): GAGVSQSPRYKVAKRGRDVALRCDSISGHVTLYWYRQTLGQGSEVLTYSQSDAQRDKSGRPSGRFSAERPERSVSTLKIQRTEQGDSAVYLCASSLAGLEEKLFFGSGTQLSVL.

The CDR3 region is CAWSVAADFYNEQFF. CDR3 DNA sequence: TGTGCCTGGAGTGTGGCGGCCGACTTCTACAATGAGCAGTTCTTC. This chain joins TRBV30 and TRBJ2-1; D is undetermined. This CDR3 contains 15 residues. Germline lookup yields CDR1 GTSNPN and CDR2 SVGIG (reference sequence). V was pared by 0 bases and J by 3 bases, with 12 bases between.

The chain carries TRBV25-1 and TRBJ2-6; D is tentatively TRBD1 or TRBD2 (6 bases each). CDR3 size: 18 residues. Germline V CDR1 and CDR2: MGHDK, SYGVNS. V lost 3 bases to trimming and J lost 0 bases, with 15 bases between them. The chain's CDR3 is CASSDVRDKDSGANVLTF. The CDR3 DNA reads as TGTGCCAGCAGTGATGTGCGGGACAAGGACTCTGGGGCCAACGTCCTGACTTTC.

DNA for the CDR3: TGTGCCAGCAGCCCCCGGGTAGCGGGAGATGGGGAGCAGTACTTC. It codes for CASSPRVAGDGEQYF. The genes are TRBV7-7 and TRBJ2-7; 9 bases agree with TRBD2. The V and J ends lost 5 bases and 7 bases, in that order; junction bases with no gene match: 12. The CDR3 is made up of 15 amino acids. The germline V gene has CDR1 SSHAT and CDR2 FNYEAQ (reference sequence).

This clone has only a few counts. The V gene is TRBV5-1, the J gene TRBJ2-5, with a weak D call TRBD2 (6 bases). Germline-derived CDR1 and CDR2 are SGHRS and YFSETQ. Trimming pared 7 bases from V and 5 bases from J, leaving 18 bases between. The CDR3 is 14 residues long. CDR3 in amino acids: CASGWDSVPETQYF. The DNA for the CDR3 is TGCGCCAGCGGTTGGGACTCGGTCCCGGAGACCCAGTACTTC.

This clone has only a few counts. J is TRBJ2-5 and V is TRBV7-7; TRBD2 agrees at 13 bases. This CDR3 has 16 amino acids. Germline V gene sequence: CDR1 SSHAT, CDR2 FNYEAQ (reference sequence). V was pared by 5 bases and J by 8 bases, with 11 bases of the junction left unmatched. The CDR3 DNA reads as TGTGCCAGCAGCCATGGGACTAGCGGGGTTTCTCGTACCCAGTACTTC. Residues: CASSHGTSGVSRTQYF.